This T cell receptor (beta chain) was sequenced during a study of blood T cell repertoires in COVID-19. Study in general: Donors in the United States, Italy and Spain gave samples during acute or convalescent COVID-19. T cells, B-cell-depleted T cells, or PBMCs supplied cDNA or gDNA.

The CDR3 loop spans 16 amino acids. Germline V lookup: CDR1 SGHVS, CDR2 FQNEAQ. Unmatched junction bases numbered 9, after V lost 4 bases and J lost 5 bases. Authors' methods: From reference gene primer amplification, estimates of nucleated cell counts were derived. Clones were read by immunoSEQ multiplex PCR, and TCRdb kept only the in-frame ones, dropping some. V and J calls and clone size are given by that table; D and trimming were obtained from the DNA. Of under 300,000 clones listed, 88% are singletons. This TCR was recovered from a woman aged 25 to 39 with acute or convalescent COVID-19. The sample was peripheral blood. V gene TRBV7-8 combines with J gene TRBJ2-3, with 10 bases fitting TRBD2. The CDR3 nucleotides read TGTGCCAGCAGCTCCATCGGACTAGCGGAGGGAGATACGCAGTATTTT. It translates to CASSSIGLAEGDTQYF. The full variable domain, completed using reference TRBV7-8 and TRBJ2-3, is GAGVSQSPRYKVAKRGQDVALRCDPISGHVSLFWYQQALGQGPEFLTYFQNEAQLDKSGLPSDRFFAERPEGSVSTLKIQRTQQEDSAVYLCASSSIGLAEGDTQYFGPGTRLTVL.